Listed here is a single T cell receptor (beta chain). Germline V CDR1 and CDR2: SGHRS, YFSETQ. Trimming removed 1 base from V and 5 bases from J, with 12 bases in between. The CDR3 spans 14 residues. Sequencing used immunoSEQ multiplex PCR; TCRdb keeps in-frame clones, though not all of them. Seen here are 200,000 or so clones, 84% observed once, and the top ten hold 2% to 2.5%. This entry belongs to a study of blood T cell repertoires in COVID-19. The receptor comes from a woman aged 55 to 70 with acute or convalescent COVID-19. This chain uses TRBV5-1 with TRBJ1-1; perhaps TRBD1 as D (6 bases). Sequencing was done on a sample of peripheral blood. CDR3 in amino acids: CASSLTGWWTEAFF. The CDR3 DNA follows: TGCGCCAGCAGCTTGACAGGGTGGTGGACTGAAGCTTTCTTT.